This passage covers 24 T cell receptor beta chains from one sample sequenced in a study of low-dose radiotherapy and immunotherapy resistance in tumors. Primers used for first-strand cDNA, a TRAV- and TRBV-specific set, covered both alpha and beta chains. The authors amplified TCRs for about 20 PCR cycles with a constant-region primer and a V-primer adapter. TCRdb ran MiXCR on the reads and lists one entry per CDR3 protein. The sample contains about 9,800 distinct CDR3 sequences, around 79% of which appear only once. Every receptor here comes from a human donor with advanced metastatic prostate, ovarian, gallbladder or colorectal cancer (not recorded which). This table probably holds off-target reads from a library built for another chain.

The chain joins TRBV5-1 to TRBJ2-7, with D unresolved. Germline V gives CDR1 SGHRS, CDR2 YFSETQ. V shed 2 bases and J shed 2 bases, with 14 bases lying between them. The CDR3 has 15 amino acids. The CDR3 DNA sequence: TGCGCCAGCAGCTTTTGGCCAGAAGGCGCCTACGAGCAGTACTTC. Protein sequence: CASSFWPEGAYEQYF.

This rearrangement joins TRBV5-6 to TRBJ1-2; D ambiguous. The CDR3 contains 13 residues. The ends were cut back, 2 bases at V and 7 bases at J, with 12 bases in the middle. Looked up from germline, CDR1 is SGHDT and CDR2 is YYEEEE. CDR3: CASSFSGARGYTF. The CDR3 DNA follows: TGTGCCAGCAGCTTCTCGGGCGCGCGTGGCTACACCTTC.

This chain uses TRBV28 with TRBJ2-7, with 9 bases fitting TRBD2. The CDR3 has 16 residues. The V gene end was trimmed by 1 base and the J gene end by 0 bases; junction bases not matched to a gene: 4. Looked up from germline, CDR1 is MDHEN and CDR2 is SYDVKM. CDR3 nucleotides: TGTGCCAGCAGTTTATACACTAGCGGGTTCTCCTACGAGCAGTACTTC. Protein sequence: CASSLYTSGFSYEQYF.

The chain carries TRBV28 and TRBJ2-1, with D maybe TRBD1 (5 bases). The ends were cut back, 6 bases at V and 3 bases at J, with 9 bases in the middle. Per germline, CDR1 MDHEN and CDR2 SYDVKM. The CDR3 length is 13 residues. The CDR3 is CASRTQDYNEQFF. The DNA for the CDR3 is TGTGCCAGCAGGACACAGGACTACAATGAGCAGTTCTTC.

The genes are TRBV18 and TRBJ2-7, with a possible D match to TRBD2 (5 bases). CDR1 is KGHSH and CDR2 is LQKENI in the germline V gene. The CDR3 is 13 amino acids. V shed 0 bases and J shed 7 bases, with 10 bases lying between them. The CDR3 sequence is CASSPPNGEEQYF. The CDR3 bases are TGTGCCAGCTCACCACCTAACGGGGAAGAGCAGTACTTC.

The J gene is TRBJ2-5, the V gene TRBV18; D remains unclear. The length of the CDR3 is 14 residues. The V end was cut by 0 bases, the J end by 2 bases, with 7 bases between. Looked up from germline, CDR1 is KGHSH and CDR2 is LQKENI. CDR3 region: CASSPPDVQETQYF. CDR3 in DNA: TGTGCCAGCTCACCACCGGACGTACAAGAGACCCAGTACTTC.

This chain links TRBV29-1 with TRBJ1-1; D is unresolved. Germline lookup yields CDR1 SQVTM and CDR2 ANQGSEA. V shed 4 bases and J shed 4 bases, with 10 bases lying between them. This CDR3 has 12 amino acids. In DNA, the CDR3 is TGCAGCGTTGCCTACGTGGGCACTGAAGCTTTCTTT. Encoded protein: CSVAYVGTEAFF. Based on the CDR3 plus reference TRBV29-1 and TRBJ1-1, the full variable domain is SAVISQKPSRDICQRGTSLTIQCQVDSQVTMMFWYRQQPGQSLTLIATANQGSEATYESGFVIDKFPISRPNLTFSTLTVSNMSPEDSSIYLCSVAYVGTEAFFGQGTRLTVV.

Written as DNA, the CDR3 is TGCAGTGCTAGAAACTTAGAGACCCAGTACTTC. It translates to CSARNLETQYF. V and J are TRBV20-1 and TRBJ2-5; D not resolved. Germline assignment: CDR1 DFQATT and CDR2 SNEGSKA (reference sequence). This CDR3 has 11 amino acids. Deletions cut 2 bases from V and 4 bases from J, with 5 bases between.

The chain carries TRBV5-6 and TRBJ2-5; D gene uncertain. The germline CDR1 and CDR2 sequences are SGHDT and YYEEEE. The V end lost 0 bases, the J end lost 3 bases, and 0 bases lay between the germline ends. CDR3 length: 11 amino acids. The CDR3 DNA reads TGTGCCAGCAGCTTGGAAGAGACCCAGTACTTC. Encoded protein: CASSLEETQYF.

The rearrangement uses TRBV20-1 and TRBJ1-5, with D maybe TRBD1 (6 bases). CDR1 is DFQATT, CDR2 SNEGSKA, per germline (reference sequence). Trimming pared 6 bases from V and 1 base from J, leaving 10 bases between. The CDR3 extends over 13 amino acids. CDR3 DNA: TGCAGTGCCGAGACAGGCAGCAATCAGCCCCAGCATTTT. This translates into CSAETGSNQPQHF.

The rearrangement joins TRBV29-1 to TRBJ2-3, with 8 bases that match TRBD1. The CDR3 is 14 amino acids. From germline, CDR1 is SQVTM and CDR2 ANQGSEA. The V gene end was trimmed by 7 bases and the J gene end by 1 base; junction bases not matched to a gene: 7. The CDR3 nucleotides read TGCAGCGCCGCCGCGACAGGGGGCACAGATACGCAGTATTTT. Translating it yields CSAAATGGTDTQYF.

The chain uses TRBV29-1 and TRBJ2-1; D is unresolved. The germline gives CDR1 SQVTM, CDR2 ANQGSEA. Trimming took off 4 bases at V and 4 bases at J, with 11 bases between the two ends. The CDR3 spans 13 residues. The CDR3 DNA follows: TGCAGCGTTGCTACTGGGGTATACAATGAGCAGTTCTTC. It is translated as CSVATGVYNEQFF.

This clonotype was seen more than once but under ten times. V gene TRBV5-5 combines with J gene TRBJ2-5; 7 bases are shared with TRBD1. Germline V gives CDR1 SGHKS, CDR2 YYEKEE (reference sequence). The CDR3 loop spans 15 amino acids. Trimming cost V 4 bases and J 5 bases; bases outside gene matches: 11. The DNA for the CDR3 is TGTGCCAGCAGCGGGGACAGTCGGACATGGGAGACCCAGTACTTC. Encoded protein: CASSGDSRTWETQYF.

The chain couples TRBV19 to TRBJ1-2, with D uncertain. The CDR3 has 15 amino acids. The germline CDR1 and CDR2 sequences are LNHDA and SQIVND (reference sequence). Trimming left V 2 bases short and J 4 bases short, with 14 bases between. In nucleotides, the CDR3 is TGTGCCAGTAGTATAACAGTCGGGCAGCTCTATGGCTACACCTTC. Amino acid sequence: CASSITVGQLYGYTF.

J is TRBJ1-5 and V is TRBV29-1; D not certain. V dropped 4 bases and J dropped 1 base, with 5 bases sitting between them. The CDR3 extends over 12 amino acids. Per the germline V gene, CDR1 is SQVTM and CDR2 is ANQGSEA. The CDR3 is CSVGASNQPQHF. The CDR3 DNA reads as TGCAGCGTTGGGGCAAGCAATCAGCCCCAGCATTTT.

The V gene is TRBV29-1, the J gene TRBJ2-1; 13 nucleotides line up with TRBD2. This CDR3 region has 13 residues. With 6 bases clipped from V and 5 bases from J, the junction kept 1 base outside the gene matches. The germline CDR1 and CDR2 sequences are SQVTM and ANQGSEA. The CDR3 region is CSVGTSGNNEQFF. The CDR3 DNA reads as TGCAGCGTGGGGACTAGCGGGAACAATGAGCAGTTCTTC.

V and J are TRBV28 and TRBJ2-7, with D possibly being TRBD1 (6 bases). Trimming removed 4 bases at V and 5 bases at J, with 18 bases between. Germline V gene lookup returns CDR1 MDHEN and CDR2 SYDVKM. There are 15 residues in the CDR3. CDR3 DNA: TGTGCCAGCAGTTCGGCTCAGGGGAATGTCAACGAGCAGTACTTC. Protein sequence: CASSSAQGNVNEQYF.

V usage is TRBV5-6 and J usage is TRBJ2-7; no definite D call. The CDR3 loop spans 12 amino acids. V gave up 2 bases and J gave up 4 bases, with 7 bases separating them. Germline CDR1 is SGHDT and CDR2 is YYEEEE. CDR3 sequence: CASSFARYEQYF. The CDR3, as DNA: TGTGCCAGCAGCTTTGCAAGGTACGAGCAGTACTTC.

The V call is TRBV28, the J call TRBJ2-7; D unresolved. V was trimmed by 7 bases and J by 0 bases, leaving 19 bases between them. This CDR3 has 16 residues. Germline V gene lookup returns CDR1 MDHEN and CDR2 SYDVKM. The CDR3 DNA sequence: TGTGCCAGCACCCAATGGGGATCTCCCAACTCCTACGAGCAGTACTTC. Translating gives CASTQWGSPNSYEQYF.

V usage is TRBV10-2 and J usage is TRBJ1-4; D is perhaps TRBD1 (6 bases). Trimming shortened V by 6 bases and J by 4 bases, and 9 bases separated the two germline ends. Germline V gene lookup returns CDR1 WSHSY and CDR2 SAAADI. The CDR3 spans 13 residues. This CDR3 reads CASSGTSNEKLFF. The CDR3 DNA reads TGCGCCAGCAGCGGGACAAGTAATGAAAAACTGTTTTTT.

The J gene is TRBJ2-1, the V gene TRBV25-1; D unresolved. Germline V gives CDR1 MGHDK, CDR2 SYGVNS. The V gene lost 6 bases and the J gene lost 5 bases, with 5 bases spanning the gap. The CDR3 contains 11 residues. DNA for the CDR3: TGTGCCAGCAGGATAAACAATGAGCAGTTCTTC. Translating gives CASRINNEQFF.

This clonotype was seen once. An end of the junction differs from the germline gene, which may be a read error. The CDR3 region is CASSFMLDQSQHF. In DNA, the CDR3 is TGTGCCAGCAGTTTTATGCTGGATCAGTCCCAGCATTTT. This chain links TRBV28 with TRBJ1-5; D remains ambiguous. This CDR3 is 13 amino acids long. CDR1 is MDHEN, CDR2 SYDVKM, per germline.

V is TRBV19 and J is TRBJ1-1; 8 nucleotides agree with TRBD1. CDR1 is LNHDA, CDR2 SQIVND, per germline (reference sequence). This CDR3 is 16 amino acids long. V was clipped by 3 bases and J by 5 bases; unmatched bases: 11. The CDR3 DNA follows: TGTGCCAGTAGTATTGCTCAGGGGGCAGATTTGACTGAAGCTTTCTTT. Amino acids: CASSIAQGADLTEAFF.

The table lists this clonotype with a few counts. This chain connects TRBV5-1 to TRBJ1-6; TRBD1 matches 7 bases. The CDR3 is 16 residues long. Germline values: CDR1 SGHRS, CDR2 YFSETQ. V lost 4 bases, J lost 8 bases, and 12 bases stayed unmatched. In nucleotides, the CDR3 is TGCGCCAGCAGCACGACCGGGACAGCGACATATTCACCCCTCCACTTT. Translating gives CASSTTGTATYSPLHF.